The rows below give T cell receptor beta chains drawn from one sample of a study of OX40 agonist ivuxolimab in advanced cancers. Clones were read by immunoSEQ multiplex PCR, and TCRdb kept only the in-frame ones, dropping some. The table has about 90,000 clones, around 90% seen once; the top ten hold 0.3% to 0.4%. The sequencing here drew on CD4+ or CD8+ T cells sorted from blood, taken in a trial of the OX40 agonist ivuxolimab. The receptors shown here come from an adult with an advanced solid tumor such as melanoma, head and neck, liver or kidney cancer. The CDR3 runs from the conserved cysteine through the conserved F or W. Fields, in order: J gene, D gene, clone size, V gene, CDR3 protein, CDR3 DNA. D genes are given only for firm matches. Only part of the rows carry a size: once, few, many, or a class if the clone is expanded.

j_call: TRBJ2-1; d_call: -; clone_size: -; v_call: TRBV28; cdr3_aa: CASSLRGSNNEQFF; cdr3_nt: TGTGCCAGCAGTTTAAGAGGGAGTAACAATGAGCAGTTCTTC
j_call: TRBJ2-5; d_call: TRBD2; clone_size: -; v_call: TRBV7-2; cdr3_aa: CASSPGLAGGQETQYF; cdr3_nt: TGTGCCAGCAGCCCCGGACTAGCGGGAGGACAAGAGACCCAGTACTTC
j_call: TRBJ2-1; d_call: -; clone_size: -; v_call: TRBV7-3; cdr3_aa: CASSAGVSSYNEQFF; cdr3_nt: TGTGCCAGCAGCGCAGGGGTTTCCTCCTACAATGAGCAGTTCTTC
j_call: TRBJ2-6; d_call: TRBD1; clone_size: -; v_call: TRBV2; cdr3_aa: CASRPPGTGYSGANVLTF; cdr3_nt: TGTGCCAGCCGGCCCCCCGGGACAGGATACTCTGGGGCCAACGTCCTGACTTTC
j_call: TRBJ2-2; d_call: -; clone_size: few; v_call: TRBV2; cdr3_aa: CASSGERGSGELFF; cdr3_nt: TGTGCCAGCAGTGGAGAGAGGGGGTCCGGGGAGCTGTTTTTT
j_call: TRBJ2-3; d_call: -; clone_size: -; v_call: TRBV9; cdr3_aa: CASSGRLPSGDTQYF; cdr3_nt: TGTGCCAGCAGCGGACGACTACCCTCGGGGGATACGCAGTATTTT
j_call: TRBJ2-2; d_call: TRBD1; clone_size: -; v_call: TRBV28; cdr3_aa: CASKHGGQGVIGELFF; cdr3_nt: TGTGCCAGCAAGCACGGGGGACAGGGGGTAATCGGGGAGCTGTTTTTT
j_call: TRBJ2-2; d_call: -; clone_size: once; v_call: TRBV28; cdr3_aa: CASSPLTENTGELFF; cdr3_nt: TGTGCCAGCAGCCCTTTGACGGAGAACACCGGGGAGCTGTTTTTT
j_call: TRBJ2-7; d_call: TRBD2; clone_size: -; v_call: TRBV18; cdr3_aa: CASSPPASGTYEQYF; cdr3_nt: TGTGCCAGCTCACCACCGGCTAGCGGGACCTACGAGCAGTACTTC
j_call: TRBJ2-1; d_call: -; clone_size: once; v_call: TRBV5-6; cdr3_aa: CASSLGPAVYNEQFF; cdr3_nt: TGTGCCAGCAGCTTGGGCCCTGCCGTTTACAATGAGCAGTTCTTC
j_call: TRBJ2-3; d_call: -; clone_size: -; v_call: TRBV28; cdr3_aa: CASSLQGSRLDTQYF; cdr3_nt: TGTGCCAGCAGTTTACAGGGGTCAAGGTTAGATACGCAGTATTTT
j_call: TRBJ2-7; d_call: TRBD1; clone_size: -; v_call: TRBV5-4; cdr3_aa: CASSPGQGVLYEQYF; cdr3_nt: TGTGCCAGCAGCCCCGGACAGGGCGTTCTCTACGAGCAGTACTTC
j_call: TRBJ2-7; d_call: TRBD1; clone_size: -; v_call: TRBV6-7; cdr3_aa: CASSYKYGQGKGEQYF; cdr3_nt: TGTGCCAGCAGTTACAAGTACGGACAGGGGAAAGGCGAGCAGTACTTC
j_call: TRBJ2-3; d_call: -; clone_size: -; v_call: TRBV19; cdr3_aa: CASSNRQPRTDTQYF; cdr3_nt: TGTGCCAGTAGTAACCGACAGCCTCGGACAGATACGCAGTATTTT
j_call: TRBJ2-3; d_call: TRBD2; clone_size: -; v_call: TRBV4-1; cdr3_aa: CASSQGRASGYTDTQYF; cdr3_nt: TGCGCCAGCAGCCAAGGGCGGGCTAGCGGATACACAGATACGCAGTATTTT
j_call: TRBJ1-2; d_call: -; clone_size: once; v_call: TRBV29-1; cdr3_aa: CSVSQLGGYTF; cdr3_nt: TGCAGCGTTTCCCAACTGGGTGGCTACACCTTC
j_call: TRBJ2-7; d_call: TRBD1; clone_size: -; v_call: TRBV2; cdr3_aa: CASNPGTGSYEQYF; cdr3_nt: TGTGCCAGCAATCCCGGGACAGGGTCCTACGAGCAGTACTTC
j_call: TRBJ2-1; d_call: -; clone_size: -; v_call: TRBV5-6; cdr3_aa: CASSRRGNEQFF; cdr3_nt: TGTGCCAGCAGCCGAAGGGGAAATGAGCAGTTCTTC
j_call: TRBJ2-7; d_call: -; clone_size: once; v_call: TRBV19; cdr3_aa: CASSTTIRSYEQYF; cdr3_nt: TGTGCCAGTAGTACGACAATACGCTCCTACGAGCAGTACTTC
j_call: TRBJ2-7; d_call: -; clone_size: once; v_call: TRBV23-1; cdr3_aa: CASSQSGDSYEQYF; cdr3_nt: TGCGCCAGCAGTCAATCGGGGGACTCCTACGAGCAGTACTTC
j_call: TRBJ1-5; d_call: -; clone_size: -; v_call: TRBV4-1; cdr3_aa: CASSQDRARGGQPQHF; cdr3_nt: TGCGCCAGCAGCCAAGATCGGGCACGGGGCGGACAGCCCCAGCATTTT
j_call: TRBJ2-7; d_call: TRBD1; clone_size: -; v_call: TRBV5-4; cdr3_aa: CASSPGGGQLREQYF; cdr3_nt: TGTGCCAGCAGCCCAGGGGGTGGCCAACTACGCGAGCAGTACTTC
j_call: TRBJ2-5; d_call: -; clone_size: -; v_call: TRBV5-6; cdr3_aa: CASSLAGNQETQYF; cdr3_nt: TGTGCCAGCAGCTTGGCCGGTAATCAAGAGACCCAGTACTTC
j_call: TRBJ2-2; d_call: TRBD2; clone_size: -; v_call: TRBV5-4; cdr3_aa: CASSPGTSGTPGELFF; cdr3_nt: TGTGCCAGCAGCCCAGGGACTAGCGGAACCCCCGGGGAGCTGTTTTTT
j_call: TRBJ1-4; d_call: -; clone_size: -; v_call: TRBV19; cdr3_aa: CASSTRQTTNEKLFF; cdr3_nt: TGTGCCAGTAGTACCCGACAGACAACTAATGAAAAACTGTTTTTT
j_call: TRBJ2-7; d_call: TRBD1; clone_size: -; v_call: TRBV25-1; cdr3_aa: CASHGTGDSEQYF; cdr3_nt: TGTGCCAGCCATGGCACAGGGGATAGCGAGCAGTACTTC
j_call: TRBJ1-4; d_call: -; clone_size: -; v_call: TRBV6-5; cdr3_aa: CASSYLSATNEKLFF; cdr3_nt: TGTGCCAGCAGTTACTTGTCTGCAACTAATGAAAAACTGTTTTTT
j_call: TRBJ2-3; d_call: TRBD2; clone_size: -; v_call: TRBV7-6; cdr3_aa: CASSLGTSGSPDTQYF; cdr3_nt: TGTGCCAGCAGCCTGGGGACTAGCGGGAGCCCAGATACGCAGTATTTT
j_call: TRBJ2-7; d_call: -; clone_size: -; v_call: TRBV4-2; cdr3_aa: CASSQVGLASYEQYF; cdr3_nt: TGTGCCAGCAGCCAAGTCGGTTTAGCCTCCTACGAGCAGTACTTC
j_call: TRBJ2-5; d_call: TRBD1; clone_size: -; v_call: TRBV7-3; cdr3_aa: CASSGQVTQETQYF; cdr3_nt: TGTGCCAGCAGCGGACAGGTGACCCAAGAGACCCAGTACTTC
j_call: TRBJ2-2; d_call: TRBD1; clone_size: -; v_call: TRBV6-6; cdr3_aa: CALQGRGELFF; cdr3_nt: TGTGCCCTACAGGGGCGCGGGGAGCTGTTTTTT